Listed below are T cell receptor beta chains from one sample, sequenced in a study of blood T cells in healthy people across ages. TCRdb re-derived calls from the 5' RACE reads in MiXCR, one entry per CDR3 protein. The data show about 830,000 distinct CDR3 sequences, 58% seen once. Sequencing was performed on blood. The receptors shown here come from a young man in good health. CDR3s include the opening cysteine and the closing phenylalanine or tryptophan.

>TRBV4-1|TRBJ2-5
CASSRNAQGVETQYF
>TRBV3-1|TRBJ2-3
CVSSTRQGTLTDTQYF
>TRBV28|TRBJ2-7
CASRGAGLGYEQYF
>TRBV29-1|TRBJ2-5
CSVEGIKETQYF
>TRBV29-1|TRBJ1-4
CSVWEGEKLFF
>TRBV6-1|TRBJ2-1
CASSEGSPGPYEQFF
>TRBV29-1|TRBJ2-1
CSVGAGDLYNEQFF
>TRBV28|TRBJ1-2
CASRSNYGYTF
>TRBV20-1|TRBJ2-7
CSAYTGDSYEQYF
>TRBV6-5|-
CASRNLGGSTYEQYF
>TRBV11-2|TRBJ2-7
CASSLWPMTGPQDEQYF
>TRBV29-1|TRBJ2-1
CSAAVDEQFF
>TRBV5-1|TRBJ2-7
CASSLRQDRRWYEQYF
>TRBV29-1|TRBJ2-3
CSVAGSRANPGYDTQYF
>TRBV6-7|-
CASSKTSGGLETQYF
>TRBV7-2|TRBJ2-1
CASRPAGSSYNEQFF
>TRBV20-1|TRBJ2-4
CSAVLAGGVENIQYF
>TRBV7-2|-
CASKPKAGLGPYEQYF
>TRBV13|TRBJ2-3
CASSYKVGTDTQYF
>TRBV30|TRBJ2-1
CAWSKTGGNEQFF
>TRBV5-1|TRBJ2-1
CASSLGGQGTRGQFF
>TRBV24-1|TRBJ2-1
CATTDSSYNEQFF
>TRBV20-1|TRBJ2-4
CSARETSGGALIQYF
>TRBV4-2|TRBJ1-6
CASRFGTGGNSPLHF
>TRBV5-5|TRBJ2-5
CASSLDRGLNNEQYF
>TRBV4-2|TRBJ2-1
CASSQDRVWKNEQFF
>TRBV20-1|TRBJ2-1
CSAGGGRSSYNEQFF
>TRBV14|TRBJ2-5
CASSQPQGASGETQYF
>TRBV12-3/TRBV12-4|TRBJ1-2
CGSTEGRGRYGYTF
>TRBV7-3|TRBJ2-3
CASSPRAGARDTQYF
>TRBV12-3/TRBV12-4|TRBJ2-7
CASTSLALREQYF
>TRBV20-1|TRBJ2-5
CSAHPGLAGLQETQYF
>TRBV12-3/TRBV12-4|TRBJ2-3
CASSLAGASTDTQYF
>TRBV20-1|TRBJ1-1
CSASYYRGHTEAFF
>TRBV30|TRBJ1-1
CAWSRFTGRNTEAFF
>TRBV4-1|TRBJ1-1
CASSPPGATEAFF
>TRBV5-5|TRBJ1-4
CASSLAFEKLFF
>TRBV5-5|TRBJ2-7
CASSLQARTYEQYF
>TRBV28|TRBJ1-5
CATTPDLGTGNQPQHF
>TRBV6-2/TRBV6-3|TRBJ2-2
CASSSTLNTGEPFF
>TRBV13|TRBJ2-7
CASSLGLGRLDTGEPEQYF
>TRBV27|TRBJ2-1
CASSKEASGPDSYNEQFF
>TRBV3-1|TRBJ1-1
CASSQDLRGKREINTEAFF
>TRBV19|TRBJ2-5
CASSMVERETQYF